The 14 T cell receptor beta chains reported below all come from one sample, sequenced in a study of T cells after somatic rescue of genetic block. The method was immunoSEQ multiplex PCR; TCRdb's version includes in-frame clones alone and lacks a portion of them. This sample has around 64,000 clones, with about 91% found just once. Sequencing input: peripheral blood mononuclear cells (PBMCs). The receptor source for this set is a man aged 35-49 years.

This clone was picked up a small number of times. The CDR3 DNA follows: TGTGCCAGCAGCTTAGGGGGTGAGGACACTGAAGCTTTCTTT. Amino acids: CASSLGGEDTEAFF. The V and J genes are TRBV7-9 and TRBJ1-1; no firm D call. Trimming cost V 1 base and J 3 bases, with 9 bases left between them. CDR3 length: 14 residues. The germline V gene has CDR1 SEHNR and CDR2 FQNEAQ (reference sequence).

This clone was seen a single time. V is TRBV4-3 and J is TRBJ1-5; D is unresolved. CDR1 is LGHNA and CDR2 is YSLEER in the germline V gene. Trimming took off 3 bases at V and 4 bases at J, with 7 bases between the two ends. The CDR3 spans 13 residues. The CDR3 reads CASSQSLNQPQHF. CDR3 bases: TGCGCCAGCAGCCAGAGTTTGAATCAGCCCCAGCATTTT.

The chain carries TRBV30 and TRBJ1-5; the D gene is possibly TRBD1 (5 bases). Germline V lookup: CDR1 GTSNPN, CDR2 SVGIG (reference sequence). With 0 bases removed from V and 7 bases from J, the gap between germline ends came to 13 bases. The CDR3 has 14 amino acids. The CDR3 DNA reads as TGTGCCTGGAGTGTAGGAATCGGGGCCCAGCCCCAGCATTTT. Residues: CAWSVGIGAQPQHF.

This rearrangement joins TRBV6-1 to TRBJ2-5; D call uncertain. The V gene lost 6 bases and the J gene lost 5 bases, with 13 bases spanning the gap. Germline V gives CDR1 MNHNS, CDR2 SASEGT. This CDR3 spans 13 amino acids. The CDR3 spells CASSPSRRETQYF. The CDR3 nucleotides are TGTGCCAGCAGCCCCTCGCGGCGGGAGACCCAGTACTTC.

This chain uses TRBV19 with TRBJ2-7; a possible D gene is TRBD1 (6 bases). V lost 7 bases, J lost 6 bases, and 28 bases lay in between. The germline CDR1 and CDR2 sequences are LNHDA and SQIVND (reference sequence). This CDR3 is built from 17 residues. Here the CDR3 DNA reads TGTGCCAGTACCCCTCCGGGCAGGGGAATGGGAATGGGCGAGCAGTACTTC. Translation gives CASTPPGRGMGMGEQYF.

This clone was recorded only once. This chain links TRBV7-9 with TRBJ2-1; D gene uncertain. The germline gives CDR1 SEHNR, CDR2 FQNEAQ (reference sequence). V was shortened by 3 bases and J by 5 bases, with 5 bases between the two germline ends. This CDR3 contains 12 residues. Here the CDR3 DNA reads TGTGCCAGCAGCTTCGGCCACAATGAGCAGTTCTTC. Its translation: CASSFGHNEQFF.

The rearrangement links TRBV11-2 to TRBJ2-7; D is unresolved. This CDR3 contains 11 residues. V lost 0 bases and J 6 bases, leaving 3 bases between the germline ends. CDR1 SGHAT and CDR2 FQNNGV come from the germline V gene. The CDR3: CASSLDGEQYF. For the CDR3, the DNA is TGTGCCAGCAGCTTAGACGGCGAGCAGTACTTC.

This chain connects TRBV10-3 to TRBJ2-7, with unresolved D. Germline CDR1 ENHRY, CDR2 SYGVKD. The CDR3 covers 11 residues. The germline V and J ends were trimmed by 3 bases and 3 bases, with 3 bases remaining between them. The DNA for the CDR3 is TGTGCCATCAGTGACAGCTACGAGCAGTACTTC. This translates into CAISDSYEQYF.

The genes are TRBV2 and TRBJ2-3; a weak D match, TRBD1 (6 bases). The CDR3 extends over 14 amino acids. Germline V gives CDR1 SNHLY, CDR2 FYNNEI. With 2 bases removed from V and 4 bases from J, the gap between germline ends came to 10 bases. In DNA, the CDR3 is TGTGCCAGCAGTGAATCCGAGGGGGCAGATACGCAGTATTTT. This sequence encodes CASSESEGADTQYF.

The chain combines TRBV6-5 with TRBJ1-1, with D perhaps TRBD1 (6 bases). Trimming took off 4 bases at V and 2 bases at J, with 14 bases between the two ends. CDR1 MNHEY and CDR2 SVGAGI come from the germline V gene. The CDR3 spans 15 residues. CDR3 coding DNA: TGTGCCAGCAGTTCCGCCCAGGGGCTAAACACTGAAGCTTTCTTT. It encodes CASSSAQGLNTEAFF.

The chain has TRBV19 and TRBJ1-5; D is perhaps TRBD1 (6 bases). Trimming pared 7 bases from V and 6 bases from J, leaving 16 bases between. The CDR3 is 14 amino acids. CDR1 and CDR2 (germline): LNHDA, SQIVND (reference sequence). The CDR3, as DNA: TGTGCCAGTAAACAGGGTGTTGACGGTCAGCCCCAGCATTTT. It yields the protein CASKQGVDGQPQHF.

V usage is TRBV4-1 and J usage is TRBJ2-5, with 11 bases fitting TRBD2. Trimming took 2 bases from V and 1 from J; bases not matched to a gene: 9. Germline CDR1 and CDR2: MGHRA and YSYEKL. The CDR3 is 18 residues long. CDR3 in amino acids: CASSQSPAGTSGQETQYF. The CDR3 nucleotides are TGCGCCAGCAGCCAATCCCCGGCGGGGACTAGCGGCCAAGAGACCCAGTACTTC.

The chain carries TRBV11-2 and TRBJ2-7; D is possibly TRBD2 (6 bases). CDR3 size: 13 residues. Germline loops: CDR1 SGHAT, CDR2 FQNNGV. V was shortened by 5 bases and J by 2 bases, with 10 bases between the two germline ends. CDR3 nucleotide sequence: TGTGCCAGCAGCACGGGACTGGCCTACGAGCAGTACTTC. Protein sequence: CASSTGLAYEQYF.

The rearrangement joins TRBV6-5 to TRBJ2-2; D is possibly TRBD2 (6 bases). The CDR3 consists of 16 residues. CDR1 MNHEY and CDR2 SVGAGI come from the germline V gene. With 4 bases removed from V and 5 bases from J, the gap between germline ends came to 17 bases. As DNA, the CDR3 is TGTGCCAGCAGTTGGGACTCCTACGGGGTGACCGGGGAGCTGTTTTTT. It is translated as CASSWDSYGVTGELFF.